Each of the 20 T cell receptor beta chains below was sequenced from the same sample in a study of shared clonotypes between healthy human individuals. Repertoires were generated with immunoSEQ multiplex PCR, while TCRdb's copy carries only in-frame clones and drops some. The data contain about 2.3 million clones, around 92% of them seen just once; the ten biggest clones take up 0.37%. The sequencing sample was made of naive CD4+ T cells from PBMCs. Specified subset: CD45RA+ positively selected. The receptors here all came from a man younger than 35 in good health. Some clones in this sample may be carry-over from other donors' samples.

The chain uses TRBV6-5 and TRBJ1-5, with 7 positions matching TRBD1. The CDR3 runs to 15 residues. The V segment lost 4 bases and the J segment 3 bases; nucleotides outside the gene matches: 6. The germline CDR1 and CDR2 sequences are MNHEY and SVGAGI. CDR3 residues: CASSSYRGNNQPQHF. In DNA form, the CDR3 reads TGTGCCAGCAGTTCCTACAGGGGTAACAATCAGCCCCAGCATTTT.

This clone was recorded only once. This chain uses TRBV2 with TRBJ2-5; no clear D. The CDR3 sequence is 12 residues long. Germline V gene data show CDR1 as SNHLY and CDR2 as FYNNEI. The V and J ends lost 8 bases and 4 bases respectively, with 11 bases between them. The CDR3 DNA sequence: TGTGCCAGCCAGAGCGAAAGAGAGACCCAGTACTTC. As protein: CASQSERETQYF.

About this clone: Other DNA sequences within the sample encode an identical CDR3. V gene TRBV7-3 combines with J gene TRBJ2-5, with 8 nucleotides matching TRBD2. CDR1 and CDR2 from the germline V gene are SGHTA and FQGTGA. The CDR3 loop spans 14 amino acids. V lost 5 bases to trimming and J lost 3 bases; unmatched junction nucleotides: 5. The CDR3 here is CASSAGLAEETQYF. DNA for the CDR3: TGTGCCAGCAGCGCCGGACTAGCTGAAGAGACCCAGTACTTC.

The J gene is TRBJ2-3, the V gene TRBV28; 8 positions match TRBD2. V lost 6 bases to trimming and J lost 4 bases; unmatched junction nucleotides: 9. Germline assignment: CDR1 MDHEN and CDR2 SYDVKM. This CDR3 comprises 15 residues. The CDR3 loop is CASSRRSGRADTQYF. DNA for the CDR3: TGTGCCAGCAGCCGCCGGAGCGGGAGAGCAGATACGCAGTATTTT. Together with reference TRBV28 and TRBJ2-3, the CDR3 gives the full variable domain: DVKVTQSSRYLVKRTGEKVFLECVQDMDHENMFWYRQDPGLGLRLIYFSYDVKMKEKGDIPEGYSVSREKKERFSLILESASTNQTSMYLCASSRRSGRADTQYFGPGTRLTVL.

The chain carries TRBV6-5 and TRBJ2-5; D gene ambiguous. This CDR3 is built from 15 residues. Germline V gives CDR1 MNHEY, CDR2 SVGAGI. Trimming pared 2 bases from V and 4 bases from J, leaving 14 bases between. The CDR3 nucleotides are TGTGCCAGCAGTTACGTGACCCTCGGGCGAGAGACCCAGTACTTC. Its protein is CASSYVTLGRETQYF.

The chain uses TRBV4-1 and TRBJ2-5; possibly TRBD2 for D (7 bases). This CDR3 has 14 amino acids. V lost 7 bases to trimming and J lost 7 bases, with 19 bases between them. CDR1 is MGHRA, CDR2 YSYEKL, per germline. CDR3 sequence reads: CASTLIPGGGTQYF. CDR3 bases: TGCGCCAGCACCCTAATCCCGGGGGGCGGGACCCAGTACTTC.

The V and J genes are TRBV19 and TRBJ1-1; 9 bases are a match to TRBD1. Per germline, CDR1 LNHDA and CDR2 SQIVND (reference sequence). The CDR3 contains 15 residues. V lost 4 bases, J lost 0 bases, and 3 bases stayed unmatched. The CDR3 loop reads CASSTRDRVNTEAFF. In nucleotides, the CDR3 is TGTGCCAGTAGTACCAGGGACAGGGTGAACACTGAAGCTTTCTTT. The whole variable domain, filled in from reference TRBV19 and TRBJ1-1, reads DGGITQSPKYLFRKEGQNVTLSCEQNLNHDAMYWYRQDPGQGLRLIYYSQIVNDFQKGDIAEGYSVSREKKESFPLTVTSAQKNPTAFYLCASSTRDRVNTEAFFGQGTRLTVV.

This chain connects TRBV11-1 to TRBJ1-1, with unresolved D. The CDR3 sequence is 13 residues long. Germline CDR1 SGHAT, CDR2 FQDESV (reference sequence). Trimming took off 5 bases at V and 3 bases at J, with 10 bases between the two ends. Here the CDR3 reads CASSPSLDTEAFF. CDR3 in DNA: TGTGCCAGCAGCCCCTCCCTTGACACTGAAGCTTTCTTT.

This chain uses TRBV11-2 with TRBJ2-2; 8 bases line up with TRBD2. Germline CDR1 reads SGHAT; CDR2 reads FQNNGV. CDR3 length: 16 residues. The V segment lost 5 bases and the J segment 2 bases; nucleotides outside the gene matches: 7. CDR3 protein: CASSPISGANTGELFF. Here the CDR3 DNA reads TGTGCCAGCAGCCCGATTAGCGGGGCCAACACCGGGGAGCTGTTTTTT.

V usage is TRBV30 and J usage is TRBJ2-1, with D maybe TRBD2 (6 bases). The germline CDR1 and CDR2 sequences are GTSNPN and SVGIG (reference sequence). V was cut by 3 bases and J by 9 bases, with 18 bases left in between. The CDR3 covers 14 residues. The DNA of the CDR3 is TGTGCCTGGAGCGGACGGAGGGCGAACGGTGAGCAGTTCTTC. This sequence encodes CAWSGRRANGEQFF.

The chain carries TRBV29-1 and TRBJ2-5; D is possibly TRBD1 (6 bases). Germline lookup yields CDR1 SQVTM and CDR2 ANQGSEA. The CDR3 consists of 13 residues. With 7 bases removed from V and 5 bases from J, the gap between germline ends came to 17 bases. The CDR3 region is CSGGGRVVETQYF. The CDR3, as DNA: TGCAGCGGAGGGGGTAGGGTGGTGGAGACCCAGTACTTC.

As for this clone: The same CDR3 can be traced to other DNA sequences in this sample. V is TRBV2 and J is TRBJ2-3; the match to TRBD2 covers 13 bases. V trimming: 8 bases; J trimming: 2 bases; junction bases outside the gene matches: 1. The length of the CDR3 is 14 residues. Looked up from germline, CDR1 is SNHLY and CDR2 is FYNNEI. In nucleotides, the CDR3 is TGTGCCAGCGGACTAGCGGGAGCCACAGATACGCAGTATTTT. This gives the protein CASGLAGATDTQYF.

As to this clone: The same CDR3 arises from other DNA sequences in this sample as well. The chain joins TRBV18 to TRBJ1-5, with 8 nucleotides matching TRBD1. Germline CDR1 is KGHSH and CDR2 is LQKENI. CDR3 length: 14 residues. V was pared by 6 bases and J by 5 bases, with 6 bases of the junction left unmatched. CDR3 protein: CASSGQGKDQPQHF. The CDR3 nucleotides are TGTGCCAGCTCCGGACAGGGAAAAGATCAGCCCCAGCATTTT.

This clone was counted only a few times. The genes are TRBV28 and TRBJ1-1; the match to TRBD1 covers 7 bases. The CDR3 is 15 residues long. V lost 2 bases, J lost 5 bases, and 8 bases stayed unmatched. Germline V gene sequence: CDR1 MDHEN, CDR2 SYDVKM. The CDR3 is CASSLGGGGRTEAFF. CDR3 nucleotide sequence: TGTGCCAGCAGTTTAGGAGGAGGGGGCAGGACTGAAGCTTTCTTT.

This clone is a singleton in its sample. The rearrangement uses TRBV4-2 and TRBJ1-5, with D maybe TRBD1 (5 bases). The CDR3 has 17 amino acids. Trimming stripped 2 bases from V and 7 bases from J, with 21 bases between. In germline, CDR1 is LGHNA, CDR2 YNFKEQ. The CDR3 nucleotides read TGTGCCAGCAGCCAAAGACAGTTGTCCGGTTCCGCCCAGCCCCAGCATTTT. Translating gives CASSQRQLSGSAQPQHF.

This rearrangement joins TRBV10-3 to TRBJ2-2, with D possibly TRBD1 on 5 matching bases. CDR1 is ENHRY and CDR2 is SYGVKD in the germline V gene. With 3 bases removed from V and 6 bases from J, the gap between germline ends came to 17 bases. This CDR3 has 16 residues. The CDR3 nucleotides read TGTGCCATCAGTGAACAACAAACCTCGACAGCCGGGGAGCTGTTTTTT. Residues: CAISEQQTSTAGELFF.

The rearrangement uses TRBV6-1 and TRBJ2-1; 7 bases align to TRBD2. From germline, CDR1 is MNHNS and CDR2 SASEGT. This CDR3 spans 16 amino acids. V lost 3 bases and J lost 6; bases outside the gene matches: 11. The CDR3 protein is CASSDPLRRERNEQFF. CDR3 DNA sequence: TGTGCCAGCAGTGACCCCCTTAGGCGGGAGCGCAATGAGCAGTTCTTC.

This chain uses TRBV28 with TRBJ1-2; 10 bases are shared with TRBD1. The CDR3 loop spans 16 amino acids. CDR1 and CDR2 (germline): MDHEN, SYDVKM. V lost 7 bases to trimming and J lost 4 bases; unmatched junction nucleotides: 12. CDR3 nucleotides: TGTGCCAGCAAGAAACCGGGACAGGGGCTCCTCTATGGCTACACCTTC. The encoded protein is CASKKPGQGLLYGYTF.

The chain couples TRBV7-9 to TRBJ2-5; 14 nucleotides line up with TRBD2. The J segment lost 5 bases and the V segment lost 3 bases, leaving 8 bases of the junction unmatched. Germline CDR1 and CDR2: SEHNR and FQNEAQ (reference sequence). This CDR3 region has 17 residues. CDR3 in amino acids: CASSLRGLAGALETQYF. The CDR3 DNA reads as TGTGCCAGCAGCTTGAGGGGACTAGCGGGAGCTCTGGAGACCCAGTACTTC.

This chain links TRBV5-8 with TRBJ1-5; D might be TRBD1 (5 bases). Germline CDR1 reads SGHTS; CDR2 reads YDEGEE. CDR3 length equals 15 residues. V was cut by 0 bases and J by 2 bases, with 9 bases left in between. In nucleotides, the CDR3 is TGTGCCAGCAGCTTGGGGGGGGAGGGCAATCAGCCCCAGCATTTT. Translated, it gives CASSLGGEGNQPQHF.